This entry concerns a single T cell receptor (beta chain). Generated by immunoSEQ multiplex PCR, the TCRdb table keeps only in-frame clones and is missing some. The table shows 15,000 or so clones, with 65% to 75% occurring only once. The entry originates in a study of T cells after somatic rescue of genetic block. The germline V gene encodes CDR1 LNHNV and CDR2 YYDKDF (reference sequence). The CDR3 is made up of 11 amino acids. V was pared by 5 bases and J by 11 bases, with 9 bases between. This receptor was obtained from a man between 18 and 35 years old. This sequence joins TRBV15 and TRBJ1-4; tentatively, D is TRBD1 (5 bases). The sample comprised peripheral blood mononuclear cells (PBMCs). CDR3 in amino acids: CATSGGGKLFF. As DNA, the CDR3 is TGTGCCACCAGCGGGGGAGGCAAACTGTTTTTT.